These 25 T cell receptor beta chains were sequenced from one sample in a study of cytomegalovirus exposure and HLA in healthy donors. Use of 60 Vbeta and 13 Jbeta primers characterized the PCR. Clones were read by immunoSEQ multiplex PCR, and TCRdb kept only the in-frame ones, dropping some. This table has roughly 200,000 clones, about 80% appearing once. The material sequenced was PBMCs. The receptors come from a woman aged 60 to 75 in good health and CMV-seropositive.

The CDR3: CASSLTSYEQYF. DNA of the CDR3: TGTGCCAGCAGCCTGACTAGCTATGAGCAGTACTTC. J is TRBJ2-7 and V is TRBV14, with 7 bases matching TRBD2. Germline V CDR1 and CDR2: SGHDN, FVKESK. The CDR3 is 12 amino acids. Unmatched junction bases numbered 4, after V lost 4 bases and J lost 7 bases.

The chain has TRBV7-9 and TRBJ1-3; 7 bases match TRBD1. The germline V gene has CDR1 SEHNR and CDR2 FQNEAQ (reference sequence). V lost 0 bases, J lost 0 bases, and 5 bases stayed unmatched. The CDR3 runs to 17 residues. The CDR3: CASSLAGGQSSGNTIYF. DNA for the CDR3: TGTGCCAGCAGCTTAGCAGGGGGCCAGAGCTCTGGAAACACCATATATTTT.

The count of this clone is one. This sequence joins TRBV28 and TRBJ2-7, with 7 bases aligning to TRBD1. Germline V gives CDR1 MDHEN, CDR2 SYDVKM. The CDR3 contains 13 residues. V lost 9 bases and J lost 3; bases outside the gene matches: 8. CDR3 nucleotides: TGTGCCAGTTCGACAGGGCCACACTACGAGCAGTACTTC. This sequence encodes CASSTGPHYEQYF.

The V gene is TRBV4-1, the J gene TRBJ2-5; 8 bases fit TRBD2. The CDR3 totals 17 residues. The germline CDR1 and CDR2 sequences are MGHRA and YSYEKL. The ends lost 0 bases at V and 1 base at J; junction bases unmatched: 7. The CDR3 DNA is TGCGCCAGCAGCCAAGACCGGGGTAGCGGGGTCCAAGAGACCCAGTACTTC. Translating it yields CASSQDRGSGVQETQYF.

The V gene is TRBV23-1, the J gene TRBJ2-7, with 10 bases identical to TRBD1. TRBV23-1 is filed as an ORF, its function uncertain. The CDR3 is 16 amino acids. V lost 5 bases and J lost 6; bases outside the gene matches: 13. CDR3 residues: CASSSTGQGKGGEQYF. CDR3 in DNA: TGCGCCAGCAGTTCGACGGGACAGGGGAAAGGAGGCGAGCAGTACTTC.

This clone was recorded once. The chain combines TRBV28 with TRBJ1-4, with 7 bases fitting TRBD1. Germline CDR1 reads MDHEN; CDR2 reads SYDVKM. J lost 7 bases, V lost 2 bases, and 7 bases had no gene match. This CDR3 has 15 amino acids. The CDR3 loop is CASSLTQGVIEKLFF. In DNA form, the CDR3 reads TGTGCCAGCAGTTTAACCCAGGGGGTCATTGAAAAACTGTTTTTT.

The V call is TRBV27, the J call TRBJ2-5; 12 positions agree with TRBD2. J lost 1 base, V lost 5 bases, and 2 bases had no gene match. This CDR3 has 15 amino acids. In germline, CDR1 is MNHEY, CDR2 SMNVEV (reference sequence). CDR3 sequence: CASSEGLAGQETQYF. CDR3 sequence (DNA): TGTGCCAGCAGTGAGGGACTAGCGGGCCAAGAGACCCAGTACTTC.

The J gene is TRBJ2-3, the V gene TRBV27; 8 positions agree with TRBD2. This CDR3 has 17 residues. V gave up 4 bases and J gave up 2 bases; unmatched junction bases: 11. Per the germline V gene, CDR1 is MNHEY and CDR2 is SMNVEV (reference sequence). CDR3 nucleotide sequence: TGTGCCAGCAGTTCCCTAACTAGCGGCTATTCCACAGATACGCAGTATTTT. Translating gives CASSSLTSGYSTDTQYF.

The rearrangement joins TRBV29-1 to TRBJ2-7; 10 bases agree with TRBD2. The CDR3 runs 13 residues. CDR1 SQVTM and CDR2 ANQGSEA come from the germline V gene. The V segment lost 5 bases and the J segment 2 bases; nucleotides outside the gene matches: 3. CDR3 DNA: TGCAGCGTTATAACTAGCGGGACCTACGAGCAGTACTTC. Translated, it gives CSVITSGTYEQYF.

This rearrangement joins TRBV2 to TRBJ2-3; 14 bases are shared with TRBD2. Trimming cost V 1 base and J 6 bases; bases outside gene matches: 9. Germline lookup yields CDR1 SNHLY and CDR2 FYNNEI. The CDR3 is 18 amino acids. The CDR3 DNA sequence: TGTGCCAGCAGTGAAGAAACGGGACTAGCGGGAGTCCCGGATACGCAGTATTTT. Protein: CASSEETGLAGVPDTQYF.

The V gene is TRBV28, the J gene TRBJ1-2; D uncertain. Germline CDR1 is MDHEN and CDR2 is SYDVKM. The CDR3 length is 11 residues. The V gene lost 7 bases and the J gene lost 8 bases, with 11 bases spanning the gap. The DNA for the CDR3 is TGTGCCAGCATAAATCGGCGGGGCTACACCTTC. Amino acids: CASINRRGYTF.

The chain employs TRBV7-2 and TRBJ2-1, with 8 nucleotides matching TRBD2. V trimming: 1 base; J trimming: 0 bases; junction bases outside the gene matches: 8. The CDR3 length is 18 residues. Germline CDR1 and CDR2: SGHTA and FQGNSA. CDR3 residues: CASSLVRGRLSSYNEQFF. The CDR3 DNA reads as TGTGCCAGCAGCTTAGTTCGCGGGAGGCTGAGCTCCTACAATGAGCAGTTCTTC.

The chain combines TRBV19 with TRBJ2-7; 10 bases are shared with TRBD1. There are 14 residues in the CDR3. The ends lost 7 bases at V and 3 bases at J; junction bases unmatched: 6. Germline V gene data show CDR1 as LNHDA and CDR2 as SQIVND (reference sequence). This chain's CDR3 is CASTRTGGFYEQYF. The CDR3, as DNA: TGTGCCAGTACCCGGACAGGGGGATTCTACGAGCAGTACTTC.

This clone appeared a few times. V and J are TRBV27 and TRBJ1-1, with unresolved D. CDR3 length equals 15 residues. CDR1 MNHEY and CDR2 SMNVEV come from the germline V gene (reference sequence). The germline V and J ends were trimmed by 6 bases and 4 bases, with 18 bases remaining between them. The CDR3 DNA reads TGTGCCAGCAGCCCCGCGCAGGTCCGGTTCACTGAAGCTTTCTTT. It translates to CASSPAQVRFTEAFF.

DNA of the CDR3: TGTGCCACCAGGCTAGCGGGAGAAGTAAATGAGCAGTTCTTC. Amino acid sequence: CATRLAGEVNEQFF. The V call is TRBV10-3, the J call TRBJ2-1; TRBD2 matches 10 bases. This CDR3 is built from 14 residues. The V gene's germline CDR1 is ENHRY and CDR2 SYGVKD. J gave up 7 bases and V 10 bases, and 10 bases lay outside the gene matches.

The DNA of the CDR3 is TGTGCCAGCAGTTACTCGAGGACTAGCGGGAGTTACGAGCAGTACTTC. As protein: CASSYSRTSGSYEQYF. This chain uses TRBV6-5 with TRBJ2-7; 13 nucleotides line up with TRBD2. The CDR3 is 16 amino acids. J lost 4 bases, V lost 0 bases, and 3 bases had no gene match. The germline V gene has CDR1 MNHEY and CDR2 SVGAGI.

The CDR3 region has the DNA TGCGCCAGCAGTGGCGGGGGGGCGACAGATACGCAGTATTTT. Encoded protein: CASSGGGATDTQYF. The V call is TRBV5-1, the J call TRBJ2-3, with TRBD2 matching 9 bases. The trim removed 5 bases at V and 3 bases at J, leaving 4 bases unmatched. Looked up from germline, CDR1 is SGHRS and CDR2 is YFSETQ. CDR3 length: 14 residues.

This chain joins TRBV7-8 and TRBJ1-5; 10 positions match TRBD1. V shed 5 bases, J shed 0 bases, and the junction held 7 bases outside the gene matches. This CDR3 has 17 residues. The V gene's germline CDR1 is SGHVS and CDR2 FQNEAQ. The chain's CDR3 is CASSPWTGGNSNQPQHF. The CDR3 coding sequence is TGTGCCAGCAGCCCCTGGACAGGGGGAAATAGCAATCAGCCCCAGCATTTT.

This clone has just a few counts. The chain has TRBV4-1 and TRBJ2-3; no firm D call. V lost 0 bases and J lost 6, with 10 bases in between. The CDR3 loop spans 14 amino acids. Per the germline V gene, CDR1 is MGHRA and CDR2 is YSYEKL. The CDR3 DNA sequence: TGCGCCAGCAGCCAAGATATCACGAGGGATACGCAGTATTTT. It is translated as CASSQDITRDTQYF.

This clone was observed once. The chain uses TRBV28 and TRBJ2-7, with TRBD1 as a possible D gene (6 bases). V was trimmed by 8 bases and J by 1 base, leaving 9 bases between them. Per germline, CDR1 MDHEN and CDR2 SYDVKM. The CDR3 runs to 12 residues. CDR3 loop: CASGQLSYEQYF. In nucleotides, the CDR3 is TGTGCCAGCGGACAGTTGTCCTACGAGCAGTACTTC.

The chain is built from TRBV7-9 and TRBJ2-3; unclear D gene. The CDR3 sequence is 15 residues long. Germline CDR1 SEHNR, CDR2 FQNEAQ (reference sequence). The V end lost 2 bases, the J end lost 2 bases, and 11 bases lay between the germline ends. In DNA form, the CDR3 reads TGTGCCAGCAGCTTAAGGCGGATAGACACAGATACGCAGTATTTT. Translated, it gives CASSLRRIDTDTQYF.

This clone was seen more than once but under ten times. J is TRBJ1-5 and V is TRBV27, with D unclear. The CDR3 has 15 residues. The germline gives CDR1 MNHEY, CDR2 SMNVEV (reference sequence). The V gene lost 5 bases and the J gene lost 3 bases, with 14 bases spanning the gap. The chain's CDR3 is CASSPLDGNNQPQHF. CDR3 DNA sequence: TGTGCCAGCAGTCCCCTGGACGGGAACAATCAGCCCCAGCATTTT.

The gene calls are TRBV29-1 and TRBJ1-2; TRBD1 matches 10 bases. In germline, CDR1 is SQVTM, CDR2 ANQGSEA. Trimming cost V 4 bases and J 12 bases; bases outside gene matches: 5. The CDR3 is 11 residues long. The CDR3 bases are TGCAGCGTTGGTCGGGACAGGGGACACACCTTC. Its protein product is CSVGRDRGHTF.

This chain joins TRBV6-1 and TRBJ1-4, with D uncertain. Germline V gene sequence: CDR1 MNHNS, CDR2 SASEGT. The CDR3 is made up of 13 amino acids. V was cut by 8 bases and J by 4 bases, with 11 bases left in between. In DNA form, the CDR3 reads TGTGCCAGCGGGCTGGGAGTTAATGAAAAACTGTTTTTT. Encoded protein: CASGLGVNEKLFF.

Remarks on this clone: This sample includes further DNA sequences coding for the same CDR3. V usage is TRBV7-9 and J usage is TRBJ2-2; D may be TRBD1 (7 bases). Per germline, CDR1 SEHNR and CDR2 FQNEAQ (reference sequence). Trimming removed 3 bases at V and 5 bases at J, with 10 bases between. The CDR3 totals 14 residues. The CDR3 DNA reads TGTGCCAGCAGCTTGGCAGGGGGGACCGGGGAGCTGTTTTTT. It is translated as CASSLAGGTGELFF.